One and the same sample provided the 15 T cell receptor beta chains below, sequenced in a study of blood T cell repertoires in COVID-19. Data came from immunoSEQ multiplex PCR; TCRdb stores just in-frame clones and leaves some out. The top ten hold around 3.3% of the sample, which has about 150,000 clones, 65% to 90% seen once. The specimen was peripheral blood. These receptors were obtained from a man in his 70s with acute or convalescent COVID-19.

The V and J genes are TRBV28 and TRBJ1-1; 9 nucleotides line up with TRBD1. The junction had 6 bases not matched to a gene; V was cut back by 1 base and J by 0 bases. The germline V gene encodes CDR1 MDHEN and CDR2 SYDVKM. This CDR3 has 17 amino acids. CDR3 DNA: TGTGCCAGCAGTTTATTATTCGGGACAGGGTTGAACACTGAAGCTTTCTTT. As protein: CASSLLFGTGLNTEAFF.

This clone showed up just once. J is TRBJ1-5 and V is TRBV5-1; TRBD1 aligns across 8 bases. V trimming: 0 bases; J trimming: 0 bases; junction bases outside the gene matches: 8. In germline, CDR1 is SGHRS, CDR2 YFSETQ. The CDR3 spans 18 residues. This chain's CDR3 is CASSLAPGGTNSNQPQHF. The CDR3 coding sequence is TGCGCCAGCAGCTTGGCCCCAGGGGGCACTAATAGCAATCAGCCCCAGCATTTT.

CDR3 in amino acids: CASSHPSDTGELFF. CDR3 nucleotide sequence: TGTGCCAGCAGCCACCCTAGCGACACCGGGGAGCTGTTTTTT. The genes are TRBV3-1 (or the pseudogene TRBV3-2) and TRBJ2-2; possibly TRBD2 for D (6 bases). The CDR3 consists of 14 residues. The germline V gene encodes CDR1 LGHDT and CDR2 YNNKEL (reference sequence). Trimming cost V 3 bases and J 3 bases, with 8 bases left between them.

The V and J genes are TRBV28 and TRBJ2-7, with 10 positions matching TRBD2. The germline CDR1 and CDR2 sequences are MDHEN and SYDVKM. This CDR3 is built from 14 residues. J lost 2 bases, V lost 11 bases, and 9 bases had no gene match. The CDR3 here is CAALGAGGPYEQYF. Written as DNA, the CDR3 is TGTGCCGCGTTGGGAGCGGGAGGGCCCTACGAGCAGTACTTC.

The chain employs TRBV2 and TRBJ2-1, with D possibly TRBD2 on 6 matching bases. This CDR3 contains 14 residues. V was trimmed by 8 bases and J by 8 bases, leaving 19 bases between them. Germline V lookup: CDR1 SNHLY, CDR2 FYNNEI. The CDR3 DNA is TGTGCCAGCGTTGATCCCGGGAGTCGCGATGAGCAGTTCTTC. It translates to CASVDPGSRDEQFF.

V is TRBV10-3 and J is TRBJ2-1; weak D call: TRBD2 (6 bases). Between the trimmed V and J ends, which lost 6 bases and 0 bases, there was a span of 15 bases. Germline CDR1 is ENHRY and CDR2 is SYGVKD. The CDR3 has 16 amino acids. CDR3 in DNA: TGTGCCATCAGATCTGGCGGGGCGAGCTCCTACAATGAGCAGTTCTTC. This encodes CAIRSGGASSYNEQFF.

The chain recombines TRBV5-1 with TRBJ2-7; 7 nucleotides match TRBD2. CDR3 length: 15 residues. CDR1 and CDR2 from the germline V gene are SGHRS and YFSETQ. Unmatched junction bases numbered 5, after V lost 0 bases and J lost 2 bases. CDR3 bases: TGCGCCAGCAGCTTGGCCGCGGGACTAACCTACGAGCAGTACTTC. This encodes CASSLAAGLTYEQYF.

This chain links TRBV9 with TRBJ2-3, with TRBD2 matching 14 bases. V shed 4 bases and J 0 bases; nucleotides not matched to a gene: 7. This CDR3 has 18 amino acids. Germline CDR1 SGDLS, CDR2 YYNGEE. The CDR3 DNA is TGTGCCAGCAGCCCCCGGACTAGCGGGAGGTCGAGCACAGATACGCAGTATTTT. Amino acid sequence: CASSPRTSGRSSTDTQYF.

The rearrangement links TRBV6-4 to TRBJ2-1; D may be TRBD1 (6 bases). The CDR3 totals 13 residues. From germline, CDR1 is MRHNA and CDR2 SNTAGT. The V and J ends lost 5 bases and 4 bases respectively, with 9 bases between them. CDR3 in amino acids: CASSPQGYNEQFF. DNA for the CDR3: TGTGCCAGCAGTCCACAGGGTTACAATGAGCAGTTCTTC.

The gene calls are TRBV28 and TRBJ1-5; 7 nucleotides agree with TRBD1. CDR1 MDHEN and CDR2 SYDVKM come from the germline V gene. Losses at the gene ends were 10 bases for V and 6 bases for J; bases not matched to a gene: 3. The CDR3 has 11 residues. The DNA for the CDR3 is TGTGCCACTCAGGGGGGTCAGCCCCAGCATTTT. Protein product: CATQGGQPQHF.

This chain links TRBV25-1 with TRBJ1-1, with D perhaps matching TRBD1 (5 bases). This CDR3 comprises 14 residues. Trimming stripped 6 bases from V and 4 bases from J, with 15 bases between. The germline V gene encodes CDR1 MGHDK and CDR2 SYGVNS. CDR3 in amino acids: CASRNPGLSTEAFF. CDR3 sequence (DNA): TGTGCCAGCAGGAACCCAGGGCTCAGCACTGAAGCTTTCTTT.

The chain has TRBV7-9 and TRBJ2-5; TRBD1 aligns across 10 bases. CDR3 length equals 15 residues. J gave up 4 bases and V 6 bases, and 8 bases lay outside the gene matches. The V gene's germline CDR1 is SEHNR and CDR2 FQNEAQ (reference sequence). The CDR3 DNA reads as TGTGCCAGCAGTTCACCGACAGGGGGCATAGAGACCCAGTACTTC. Encoded protein: CASSSPTGGIETQYF.

This CDR3 reads CASSRDRYYEQYF. The CDR3, as DNA: TGCGCCAGCAGCCGAGACAGATACTACGAGCAGTACTTC. The rearrangement links TRBV5-1 to TRBJ2-7; D possibly corresponds to TRBD1 (5 bases). Germline CDR1 SGHRS, CDR2 YFSETQ. Trimming pared 4 bases from V and 3 bases from J, leaving 11 bases between. The CDR3 spans 13 residues.

The J gene is TRBJ1-2, the V gene TRBV3-1 (or the pseudogene TRBV3-2); TRBD1 agrees at 8 bases. CDR1 and CDR2 from the germline V gene are LGHDT and YNNKEL (reference sequence). V lost 2 bases to trimming and J lost 6 bases; unmatched junction nucleotides: 2. This CDR3 is 13 amino acids long. The CDR3 loop is CASSQWTGNGYTF. CDR3 DNA sequence: TGTGCCAGCAGCCAATGGACAGGGAATGGCTACACCTTC.

This rearrangement joins TRBV6-4 to TRBJ2-1; weak D call: TRBD2 (6 bases). V dropped 4 bases and J dropped 4 bases, with 11 bases sitting between them. The CDR3 loop spans 14 amino acids. CDR1 is MRHNA and CDR2 is SNTAGT in the germline V gene. Here the CDR3 DNA reads TGTGCCAGCAGTGCTCGGGGAGGATACAATGAGCAGTTCTTC. Amino acids: CASSARGGYNEQFF.